The clone carrying this T cell receptor (beta chain) has a handful of counts. Its specificity is unknown. V was trimmed by 8 bases and J by 0 bases, leaving 11 bases between them. CDR3 length: 14 amino acids. The germline gives CDR1 MNHEY, CDR2 SMNVEV (reference sequence). 13 Jbeta primers and 60 Vbeta primers were used for the PCR. Here immunoSEQ multiplex PCR was the method, and the copy in TCRdb shows in-frame clones only, minus some. The table shows about 63,000 clones, with roughly 67% occurring only once. The data were taken from a study of cytomegalovirus exposure and HLA in healthy donors. About the research overall: A prior study identified some 100 million unique TCR beta sequences from 150 million to 200 million T cells. The early release's HLA-typed donors yielded 78 million or so unique TCRs. Study-level results: Fewer N-insertions than the approximately 700-donor mean were reportedly shown by an Asian-associated ancestry cluster in a later analysis.

The source material was PBMCs. The clonotype comes from a man aged 45-65 years in good health and CMV-seronegative. The chain links TRBV27 to TRBJ1-5, with unresolved D. DNA of the CDR3: TGTGCCAGCCGGCAAGGGAGTAGCAATCAGCCCCAGCATTTT. Encoded protein: CASRQGSSNQPQHF.